This T cell receptor (beta chain) was recorded in a study of blood T cells in healthy people across ages. CDR1 and CDR2 from the germline V gene are SGDLS and YYNGEE. Germline trimming cut 3 bases from V and 4 bases from J; bases unmatched to any gene: 6. The CDR3 extends over 15 amino acids. A second PCR of 7 to 11 cycles used a sample-barcoded 5' primer and a J-beta primer mix. Researchers report that a template-switch adaptor with 12 random nucleotides tagged each cDNA molecule. MiXCR, applied by TCRdb to the 5' RACE reads, yields one record per CDR3 protein. The sample lists over 950,000 distinct CDR3 sequences; under 40% were seen once.

Specimen: blood. The rearrangement uses TRBV9 and TRBJ2-2; 7 bases line up with TRBD1. The receptor comes from a man between 18 and 35 years old in good health. This CDR3 reads CASSAGQDSTGELFF. The CDR3 DNA reads TGTGCCAGCAGCGCAGGACAGGACTCCACCGGGGAGCTGTTTTTT.